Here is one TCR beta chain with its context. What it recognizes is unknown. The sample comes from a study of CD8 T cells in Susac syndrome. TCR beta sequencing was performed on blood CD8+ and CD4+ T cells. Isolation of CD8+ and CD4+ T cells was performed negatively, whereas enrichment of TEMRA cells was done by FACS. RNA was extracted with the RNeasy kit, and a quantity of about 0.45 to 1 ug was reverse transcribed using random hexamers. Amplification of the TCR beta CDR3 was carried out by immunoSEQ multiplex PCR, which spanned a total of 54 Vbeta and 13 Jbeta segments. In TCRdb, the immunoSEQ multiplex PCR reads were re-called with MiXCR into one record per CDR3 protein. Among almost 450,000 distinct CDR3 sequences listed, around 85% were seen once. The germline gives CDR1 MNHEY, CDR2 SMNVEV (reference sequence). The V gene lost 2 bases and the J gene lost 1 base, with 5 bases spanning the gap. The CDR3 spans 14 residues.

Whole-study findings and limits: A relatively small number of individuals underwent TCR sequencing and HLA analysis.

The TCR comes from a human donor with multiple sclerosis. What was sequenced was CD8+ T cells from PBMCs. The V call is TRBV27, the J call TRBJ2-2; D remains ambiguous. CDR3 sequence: CASSLKENTGELFF. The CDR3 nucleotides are TGTGCCAGCAGTTTAAAGGAGAACACCGGGGAGCTGTTTTTT.